Below, 2 T cell receptor beta chains from the same sample are listed, as sequenced in a study of blood T cells in healthy people across ages. A second about 6 to 12 cycle PCR used barcoded and J-beta primers. TCRdb used MiXCR to reprocess the 5' RACE reads, holding one entry per CDR3 protein. The data hold about 1.4 million distinct CDR3 sequences, with 45% to 70% observed a single time. The sequenced material came from blood. The receptors come from a man younger than 35 in good health.

The gene calls are TRBV29-1 and TRBJ2-7, with 8 nucleotides matching TRBD2. The CDR3 loop spans 16 amino acids. Trimming took 6 bases from V and 2 from J; bases not matched to a gene: 15. Germline-derived CDR1 and CDR2 are SQVTM and ANQGSEA. The CDR3 reads CSVLGRPSGRAYEQYF. The CDR3 nucleotides are TGCAGCGTGCTTGGCAGGCCTAGCGGGCGGGCCTACGAGCAGTACTTC.

The V call is TRBV25-1, the J call TRBJ1-1, with 7 bases aligning to TRBD1. Germline trimming cut 10 bases from V and 2 bases from J; bases unmatched to any gene: 10. Germline assignment: CDR1 MGHDK and CDR2 SYGVNS. This CDR3 has 14 amino acids. CDR3 amino acids: CANTIDRVNTEAFF. In DNA form, the CDR3 reads TGTGCCAATACGATCGACAGGGTTAACACTGAAGCTTTCTTT.